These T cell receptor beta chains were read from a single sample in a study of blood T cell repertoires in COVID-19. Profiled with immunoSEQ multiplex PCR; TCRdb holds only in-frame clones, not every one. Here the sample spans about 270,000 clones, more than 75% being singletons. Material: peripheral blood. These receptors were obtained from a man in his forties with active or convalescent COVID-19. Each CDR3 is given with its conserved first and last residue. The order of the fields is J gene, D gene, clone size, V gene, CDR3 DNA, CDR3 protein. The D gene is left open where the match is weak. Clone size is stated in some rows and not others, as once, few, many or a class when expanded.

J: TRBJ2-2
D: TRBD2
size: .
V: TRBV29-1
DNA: TGCAGCGCGAGGGAGGGGACCGGGGAGCTGTTTTTT
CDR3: CSAREGTGELFF

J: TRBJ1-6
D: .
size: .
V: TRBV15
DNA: TGTGCCACCAGCAGAGATCTCAATGGGGGCGAAGACTTT
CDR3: CATSRDLNGGEDF

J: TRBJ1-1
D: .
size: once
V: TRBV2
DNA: TGTGCCAGCAGGGGCTTTGTGACACCGAACACTGAAGCTTTCTTT
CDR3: CASRGFVTPNTEAFF

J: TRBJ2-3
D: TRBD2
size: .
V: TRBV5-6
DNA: TGTGCCAGCCTAGCACGACTAGCGGGGTTGCGATCGTATTTT
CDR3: CASLARLAGLRSYF

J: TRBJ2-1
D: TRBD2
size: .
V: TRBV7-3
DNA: TGTGCCAGCAGCCGAGCGGGAGTTGAGAATGAGCAGTTCTTC
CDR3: CASSRAGVENEQFF

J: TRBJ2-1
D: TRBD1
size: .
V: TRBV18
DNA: TGTGCCAGCTCACCTACAGGGGGATCTAGGCAGTTCTTC
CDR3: CASSPTGGSRQFF

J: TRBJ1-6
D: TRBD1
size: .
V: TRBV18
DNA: TGTGCCAGCTCACAGGGACAGGGAAATTCACCCCTCCACTTT
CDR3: CASSQGQGNSPLHF

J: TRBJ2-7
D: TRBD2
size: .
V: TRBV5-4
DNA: TGTGCCAGCAGCTCCGGGACTAGCGCGACAGGGCGGTACTTC
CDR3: CASSSGTSATGRYF

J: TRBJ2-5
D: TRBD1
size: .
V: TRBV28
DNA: TGTGCCAGCAGCTCCCTCGGACAGGGTGGAGAGACCCAGTACTTC
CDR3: CASSSLGQGGETQYF

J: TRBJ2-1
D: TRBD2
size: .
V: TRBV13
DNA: TGTGCCAGCAGCTCTACAACCGGGACTACCACACTTTTCTCCTACAATGAGCAGTTCTTC
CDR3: CASSSTTGTTTLFSYNEQFF

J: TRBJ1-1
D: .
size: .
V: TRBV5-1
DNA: TGCGCCAGCAGCTTGGACGGGTCGACTGAAGCTTTCTTT
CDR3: CASSLDGSTEAFF

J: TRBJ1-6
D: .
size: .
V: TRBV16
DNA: TGTGCCAGCAGCCAATCAACTTCTTCACCCCTCCACTTT
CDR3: CASSQSTSSPLHF

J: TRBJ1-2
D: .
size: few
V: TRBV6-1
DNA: TGTGCCAGCAGTGAACCAGGGGAGGGCTATGGCTACACCTTC
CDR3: CASSEPGEGYGYTF

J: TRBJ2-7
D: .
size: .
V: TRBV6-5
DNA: TGTGCCAGCAGTTACGCCGGAGGCCCCTACGAGCAGTACTTC
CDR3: CASSYAGGPYEQYF

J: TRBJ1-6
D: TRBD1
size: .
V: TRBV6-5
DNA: TGTGCCAGCAGTTACTCCCCCCGGGACAGGGTTGGACCCCTCCACTTT
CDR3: CASSYSPRDRVGPLHF

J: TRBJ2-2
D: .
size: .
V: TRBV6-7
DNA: TGTGCCAGCAGTTGCGACGGACGGGAAAACACCGGGGAGCTGTTTTTT
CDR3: CASSCDGRENTGELFF

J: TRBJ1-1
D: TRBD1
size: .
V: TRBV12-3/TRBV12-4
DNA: TGTGCCAGCAGCCTCTACAGGGGAGAAGCTTTCTTT
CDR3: CASSLYRGEAFF

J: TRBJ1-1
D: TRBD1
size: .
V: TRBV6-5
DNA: TGTGCCAGCAGCTGGGACAGGATTACTGAAGCTTTCTTT
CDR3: CASSWDRITEAFF

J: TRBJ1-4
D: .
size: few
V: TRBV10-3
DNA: TGTGCCATCAGTGAGTCAAGGGGAAAGGGTGAAAAACTGTTTTTT
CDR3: CAISESRGKGEKLFF

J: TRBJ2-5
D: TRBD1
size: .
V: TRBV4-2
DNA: TGTGCCAGCAGCCAACGGCCGGGACAGGGGGTTTTAGAGACCCAGTACTTC
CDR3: CASSQRPGQGVLETQYF

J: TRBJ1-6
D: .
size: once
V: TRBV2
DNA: TGTGCCAGCAGACGTGACAGCTTTGGGAATTCACCCCTCCACTTT
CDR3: CASRRDSFGNSPLHF

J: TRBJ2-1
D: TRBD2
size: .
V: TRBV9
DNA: TGTGCCAGCAGCGTTTCTAGCGGGATTTTCAATGAGCAGTTCTTC
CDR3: CASSVSSGIFNEQFF

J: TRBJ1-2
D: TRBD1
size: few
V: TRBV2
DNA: TGTGCCAGCAGAAAGGACAGGCTGGGCTATGGCTACACCTTC
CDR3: CASRKDRLGYGYTF

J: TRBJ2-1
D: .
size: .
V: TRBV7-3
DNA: TGTGCCAGCAGCCCCCCAGGTAACAATGAGCAGTTCTTC
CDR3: CASSPPGNNEQFF

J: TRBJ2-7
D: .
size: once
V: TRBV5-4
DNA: TGTGCCAGCAGCTTGGAACGGGGTCCCTACGAGCAGTACTTC
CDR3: CASSLERGPYEQYF

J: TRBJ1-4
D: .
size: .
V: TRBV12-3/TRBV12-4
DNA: TGTGCCAGCACCGCTAATGAAAAACTGTTTTTT
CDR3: CASTANEKLFF

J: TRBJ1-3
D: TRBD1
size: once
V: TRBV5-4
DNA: TGTGCCAGCAGCTCCCACGGACAGGGGCTTTTGAGCTCTGGAAACACCATATATTTT
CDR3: CASSSHGQGLLSSGNTIYF